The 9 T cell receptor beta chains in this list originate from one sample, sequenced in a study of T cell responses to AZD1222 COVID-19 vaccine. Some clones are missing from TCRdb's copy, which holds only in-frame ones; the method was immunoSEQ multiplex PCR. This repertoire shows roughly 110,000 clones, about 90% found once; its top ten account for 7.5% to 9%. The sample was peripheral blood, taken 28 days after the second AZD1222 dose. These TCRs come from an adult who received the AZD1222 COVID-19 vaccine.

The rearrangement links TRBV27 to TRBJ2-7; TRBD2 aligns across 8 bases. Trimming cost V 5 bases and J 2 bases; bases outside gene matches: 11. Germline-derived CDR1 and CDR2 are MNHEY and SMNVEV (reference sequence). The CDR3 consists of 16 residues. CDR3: CASSPGRGEPTYEQYF. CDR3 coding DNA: TGTGCCAGCAGTCCAGGGCGGGGGGAACCAACCTACGAGCAGTACTTC.

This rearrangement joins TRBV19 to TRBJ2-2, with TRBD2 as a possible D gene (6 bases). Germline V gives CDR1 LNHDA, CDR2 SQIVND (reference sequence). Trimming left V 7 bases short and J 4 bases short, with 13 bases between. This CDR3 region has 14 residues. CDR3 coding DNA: TGTGCCAGTAATCGAGGAGGGACCACCGGGGAGCTGTTTTTT. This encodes CASNRGGTTGELFF.

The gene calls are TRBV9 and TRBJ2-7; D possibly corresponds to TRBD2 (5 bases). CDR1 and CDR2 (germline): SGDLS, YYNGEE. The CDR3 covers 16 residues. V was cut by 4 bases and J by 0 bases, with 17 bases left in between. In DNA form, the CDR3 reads TGTGCCAGCAGCCCCCAGCCTCCTAGCAGCTCCTACGAGCAGTACTTC. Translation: CASSPQPPSSSYEQYF.

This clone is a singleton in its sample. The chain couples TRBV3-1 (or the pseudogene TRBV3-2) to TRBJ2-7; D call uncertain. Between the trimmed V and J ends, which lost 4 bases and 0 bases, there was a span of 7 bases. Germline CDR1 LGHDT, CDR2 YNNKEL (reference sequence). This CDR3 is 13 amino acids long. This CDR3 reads CASSPGISYEQYF. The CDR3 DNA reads TGTGCCAGCAGCCCTGGGATCTCCTACGAGCAGTACTTC.

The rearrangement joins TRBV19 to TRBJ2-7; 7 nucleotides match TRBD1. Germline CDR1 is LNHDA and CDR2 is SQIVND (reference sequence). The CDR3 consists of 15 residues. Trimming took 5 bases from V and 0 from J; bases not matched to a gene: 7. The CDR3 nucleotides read TGTGCCAGTAGTTCCCTGGGACAGAGCTCCTACGAGCAGTACTTC. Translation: CASSSLGQSSYEQYF.

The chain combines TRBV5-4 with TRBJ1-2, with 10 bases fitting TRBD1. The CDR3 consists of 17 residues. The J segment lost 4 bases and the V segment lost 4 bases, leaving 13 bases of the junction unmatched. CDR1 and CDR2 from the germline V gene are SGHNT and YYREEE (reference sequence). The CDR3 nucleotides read TGTGCCAGCAGCCTTGACAGGGGGCCAGACCGGAGCTATGGCTACACCTTC. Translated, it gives CASSLDRGPDRSYGYTF.

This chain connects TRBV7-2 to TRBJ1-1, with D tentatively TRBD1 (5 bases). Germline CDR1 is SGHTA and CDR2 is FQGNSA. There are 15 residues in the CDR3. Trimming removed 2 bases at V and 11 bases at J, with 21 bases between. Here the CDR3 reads CASSLTRWDSSRAFF. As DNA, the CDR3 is TGTGCCAGCAGCTTAACACGTTGGGACTCCTCGAGGGCTTTCTTT.

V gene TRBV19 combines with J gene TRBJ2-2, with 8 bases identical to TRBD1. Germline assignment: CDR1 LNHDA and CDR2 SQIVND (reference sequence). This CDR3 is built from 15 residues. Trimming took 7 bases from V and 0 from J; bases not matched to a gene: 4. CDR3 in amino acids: CASTPGQANTGELFF. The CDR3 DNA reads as TGTGCCAGTACCCCGGGACAGGCGAACACCGGGGAGCTGTTTTTT.

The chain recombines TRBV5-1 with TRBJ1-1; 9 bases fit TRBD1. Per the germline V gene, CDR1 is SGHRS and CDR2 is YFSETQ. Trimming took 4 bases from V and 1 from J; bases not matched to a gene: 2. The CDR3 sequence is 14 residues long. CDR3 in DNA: TGCGCCAGCAGCGGGGACAGGGAGAACACTGAAGCTTTCTTT. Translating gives CASSGDRENTEAFF.